Listed below are T cell receptor beta chains from one sample, sequenced in a study of regulatory dendritic cells for organ transplantation. Here immunoSEQ multiplex PCR was the method, and the copy in TCRdb shows in-frame clones only, minus some. This table has roughly 9,300 clones, 65% appearing once. These TCRs are of unknown antigen specificity. The sequencing sample was made of naive CD4+ T cells from blood cultured with dendritic cells. These receptors originate from a human donor in good health. Each CDR3 is given with its conserved first and last residue. D genes are given only for firm matches. Size values are once, few and many counts, or a class for expanded clones, and some rows have none.

v_call	d_call	clone_size	j_call	cdr3_aa	cdr3_nt
TRBV11-2	NA	NA	TRBJ1-6	CASSRPQGNSPLHF	TGTGCCAGTTCCCGCCCGCAGGGTAATTCACCCCTCCACTTT
TRBV15	TRBD1	NA	TRBJ1-3	CATTSGGQGRNTIYF	TGTGCCACCACCTCCGGTGGACAGGGCAGAAACACCATATATTTT
TRBV12-2	NA	few	TRBJ2-7	CASRLGGFEHEQYF	TGTGCAAGTCGCTTAGGCGGGTTTGAACACGAGCAGTACTTC
TRBV10-3	NA	NA	TRBJ2-7	CAIRGLTASSYEQYF	TGTGCCATCAGGGGACTGACGGCTAGCTCCTACGAGCAGTACTTC
TRBV6-5	TRBD1	NA	TRBJ2-2	CASSLRGQGGGELFF	TGTGCCAGCAGTCTCCGGGGACAGGGCGGCGGGGAGCTGTTTTTT
TRBV19	TRBD1	NA	TRBJ1-5	CASKNRGQGVEPQHF	TGTGCCAGTAAAAATCGGGGACAGGGGGTCGAGCCCCAGCATTTT
TRBV7-2	TRBD2	NA	TRBJ2-5	CASRKAGGRGETQYF	TGTGCCAGCAGAAAAGCGGGGGGCCGGGGAGAGACCCAGTACTTC
TRBV19	TRBD2	few	TRBJ2-3	CASRRYSGITDTQYF	TGTGCCAGTAGAAGGTATAGCGGGATCACAGATACGCAGTATTTT
TRBV6-6	TRBD1	NA	TRBJ1-5	CASSDRGDQPQHF	TGTGCCAGCAGTGACAGGGGGGATCAGCCCCAGCATTTT
TRBV5-1	NA	NA	TRBJ1-2	CASSLAQGSVYGYTF	TGCGCCAGCAGCTTGGCACAGGGTTCCGTCTATGGCTACACCTTC
TRBV27	TRBD1	few	TRBJ1-6	CASSSRLTGRNSPLHF	TGTGCCAGCAGTTCCCGCCTGACAGGGAGGAATTCACCCCTCCACTTT
TRBV7-2	NA	few	TRBJ2-2	CASSSGLSTGELFF	TGTGCCAGCAGCTCCGGTCTAAGCACCGGGGAGCTGTTTTTT
TRBV19	TRBD1	NA	TRBJ2-1	CASRRRDRGVSYNEQFF	TGTGCCAGTAGGAGACGGGACAGGGGTGTCTCCTACAATGAGCAGTTCTTC
TRBV5-6	NA	NA	TRBJ2-6	CASSLTRGSGANVLTF	TGTGCCAGCAGCTTGACACGGGGCTCTGGGGCCAACGTCCTGACTTTC
TRBV14	TRBD1	NA	TRBJ1-4	CASSRQGATNEKLFF	TGTGCCAGCAGCCGACAGGGGGCTACTAATGAAAAACTGTTTTTT
TRBV4-1	NA	NA	TRBJ1-5	CASSQEGAGQPQHF	TGCGCCAGCAGCCAAGAGGGGGCAGGGCAGCCCCAGCATTTT
TRBV7-2	NA	few	TRBJ2-3	CASSEQGTTQYF	TGTGCCAGCAGCGAACAGGGTACGACGCAGTATTTT
TRBV7-2	TRBD2	few	TRBJ2-2	CASSWDYQAGELFF	TGTGCCAGCAGCTGGGACTATCAAGCCGGGGAGCTGTTTTTT
TRBV2	NA	NA	TRBJ2-3	CASSPRPEAQYF	TGTGCCAGCAGCCCGCGCCCGGAGGCGCAGTATTTT
TRBV9	NA	NA	TRBJ2-2	CASSVEGGNTGELFF	TGTGCCAGCAGCGTAGAAGGGGGGAACACCGGGGAGCTGTTTTTT
TRBV6-5	TRBD1	NA	TRBJ1-2	CASSRDRSNYGYTF	TGTGCCAGCAGCAGGGACAGATCTAACTATGGCTACACCTTC
TRBV19	TRBD2	NA	TRBJ2-1	CASSSRASGGRSSYNEQFF	TGTGCCAGTAGTAGCCGGGCTAGCGGGGGGCGCAGCTCCTACAATGAGCAGTTCTTC
TRBV4-1	NA	NA	TRBJ1-4	CASSQVPTATNEKLFF	TGCGCCAGCAGCCAGGTCCCGACAGCAACTAATGAAAAACTGTTTTTT
TRBV5-1	NA	NA	TRBJ1-3	CASSPNRGRNTIYF	TGCGCCAGCAGCCCAAATCGGGGGAGAAACACCATATATTTT
TRBV7-8	TRBD1	NA	TRBJ2-5	CASSLRTGPQETQYF	TGTGCCAGCAGCCTCAGGACAGGGCCTCAAGAGACCCAGTACTTC
TRBV4-1	NA	NA	TRBJ1-5	CASSQDRGWGQPQHF	TGCGCCAGCAGCCAAGATCGGGGGTGGGGGCAGCCCCAGCATTTT
TRBV5-5	TRBD2	NA	TRBJ2-1	CASSISGTSGYNEQFF	TGTGCCAGCAGCATCTCCGGGACTAGCGGCTACAATGAGCAGTTCTTC
TRBV6-6	TRBD1	NA	TRBJ2-3	CASIPGQGADTQYF	TGTGCCAGCATCCCGGGACAGGGAGCAGATACGCAGTATTTT
TRBV9	NA	NA	TRBJ2-2	CASSVAPGTSYGTGELFF	TGTGCCAGCAGCGTAGCCCCCGGGACATCCTACGGCACCGGGGAGCTGTTTTTT
TRBV7-3	NA	few	TRBJ2-5	CASSPSDQETQYF	TGTGCCAGCAGCCCGAGTGACCAAGAGACCCAGTACTTC
TRBV19	NA	NA	TRBJ2-5	CASSTGLQETQYF	TGTGCCAGTAGTACCGGACTGCAAGAGACCCAGTACTTC
TRBV2	TRBD1	NA	TRBJ2-7	CASSRTGPEQYF	TGTGCCAGCAGTCGGACAGGGCCCGAGCAGTACTTC
TRBV23-1	NA	NA	TRBJ2-3	CASSQRGRASGTDTQYF	TGCGCCAGCAGTCAGCGGGGGCGGGCTTCCGGCACAGATACGCAGTATTTT
TRBV7-2	NA	NA	TRBJ2-7	CASSSYIGEQYF	TGTGCCAGCAGCTCTTACATCGGGGAGCAGTACTTC
TRBV5-1	TRBD1	few	TRBJ2-3	CASSLEVGTGVDTQYF	TGCGCCAGCAGCTTGGAAGTGGGAACAGGGGTAGATACGCAGTATTTT
TRBV6-5	TRBD1	NA	TRBJ2-3	CASRRGPSPGTQYF	TGTGCCAGCAGGAGGGGGCCTAGTCCGGGGACGCAGTATTTT
TRBV6-5	NA	NA	TRBJ2-7	CASSYSRGSYEQYF	TGTGCCAGCAGTTACTCACGGGGGTCCTACGAGCAGTACTTC
TRBV7-2	TRBD1	few	TRBJ2-5	CASSAGQGTQETQYF	TGTGCCAGCAGTGCCGGACAGGGCACACAAGAGACCCAGTACTTC
TRBV19	NA	NA	TRBJ2-3	CASSILAGARDTQYF	TGTGCCAGTAGTATCTTGGCGGGGGCGCGAGATACGCAGTATTTT
TRBV7-9	NA	few	TRBJ2-4	CASSFRWSGNLAKNIQYF	TGTGCCAGCAGCTTTAGGTGGTCGGGTAACCTAGCCAAAAACATTCAGTACTTC
TRBV10-3	NA	NA	TRBJ2-2	CAISVVTGGTGELFF	TGTGCCATCAGTGTCGTGACAGGCGGCACCGGGGAGCTGTTTTTT
TRBV5-5	NA	NA	TRBJ1-2	CASSLGGLYGYTF	TGTGCCAGCAGCTTGGGGGGACTCTATGGCTACACCTTC
TRBV7-9	TRBD1	few	TRBJ2-7	CASSSPRTDRGGYEQYF	TGTGCCAGCAGCTCACCTAGGACGGACAGGGGGGGCTACGAGCAGTACTTC
TRBV4-1	NA	NA	TRBJ1-1	CASSQDYGRVEAFF	TGCGCCAGCAGCCAAGATTATGGTAGAGTTGAAGCTTTCTTT
TRBV2	NA	NA	TRBJ2-7	CASSTGSSYEQYF	TGTGCCAGCAGTACAGGGAGCTCCTACGAGCAGTACTTC
TRBV4-2	NA	NA	TRBJ1-2	CASSQDPNGLAGYTF	TGTGCCAGCAGCCAAGATCCCAACGGACTTGCTGGCTACACCTTC
TRBV19	NA	NA	TRBJ2-1	CASSIALSGVLSRNEQFF	TGTGCCAGTAGTATAGCATTATCAGGGGTTCTTAGTAGGAATGAGCAGTTCTTC
TRBV6-5	NA	NA	TRBJ1-2	CASSPNNRAGGYTF	TGTGCCAGCAGCCCAAACAACAGGGCGGGCGGCTACACCTTC
TRBV18	TRBD2	few	TRBJ2-2	CASSPLPGGPAGELFF	TGTGCCAGCTCACCACTCCCGGGGGGGCCCGCCGGGGAGCTGTTTTTT
TRBV19	TRBD1	NA	TRBJ1-5	CASRGTVYSNQPQHF	TGTGCCAGTAGGGGGACAGTTTATAGCAATCAGCCCCAGCATTTT
TRBV5-4	TRBD2	NA	TRBJ2-7	CASSFGTSYEQYF	TGTGCCAGCAGCTTTGGGACTAGCTACGAGCAGTACTTC
TRBV27	NA	NA	TRBJ2-2	CASSLRGINTGELFF	TGTGCCAGCAGTTTACGGGGTATTAACACCGGGGAGCTGTTTTTT
TRBV18	TRBD1	few	TRBJ1-4	CASSPRTGTNEKLFF	TGTGCCAGCTCACCCCGGACAGGGACTAATGAAAAACTGTTTTTT
TRBV7-9	TRBD1	NA	TRBJ1-3	CASSPTGVENTIYF	TGTGCCAGCAGCCCGACAGGGGTTGAAAACACCATATATTTT
TRBV5-1	NA	NA	TRBJ2-2	CASSLGLRSNTGELFF	TGCGCCAGCAGCCTGGGGCTCAGATCGAACACCGGGGAGCTGTTTTTT
TRBV12-5	NA	NA	TRBJ1-2	CASGLVRFDNSNYGYTF	TGTGCTAGTGGTTTGGTCCGCTTCGACAACAGCAACTATGGCTACACCTTC
TRBV27	TRBD2	NA	TRBJ2-4	CASSPMTSGGKNIQYF	TGTGCCAGCAGTCCAATGACTAGCGGGGGCAAAAACATTCAGTACTTC
TRBV6-1	NA	NA	TRBJ2-3	CAAQVPATDTQYF	TGTGCCGCCCAGGTCCCGGCCACAGATACGCAGTATTTT